This record covers a single TCR beta chain. This specimen comes from a study of T cell changes during pregnancy in multiple sclerosis. This CDR3 is built from 15 residues. V was trimmed by 2 bases and J by 14 bases, leaving 19 bases between them. Germline CDR1 reads MNHEY; CDR2 reads SMNVEV (reference sequence). Here immunoSEQ multiplex PCR was the method, and the copy in TCRdb shows in-frame clones only, minus some. Of approximately 58,000 clones listed, about 90% are singletons. The rearrangement uses TRBV27 and TRBJ1-6; D gene uncertain. The source of this sequence is a female donor in good health, enrolled as a control in a pregnancy study. The input for sequencing was peripheral blood, taken in the second trimester of pregnancy. The CDR3 here is CASSLRRNTFWSLHF. CDR3 coding DNA: TGTGCCAGCAGTTTACGGCGGAATACGTTCTGGTCCCTCCACTTT.